This TCR beta chain was sequenced during a study of PD-1 blockade in classical Hodgkin lymphoma. V lost 0 bases to trimming and J lost 10 bases; unmatched junction nucleotides: 9. The length of the CDR3 is 15 residues. The V gene's germline CDR1 is LNHNV and CDR2 YYDKDF (reference sequence). Study-wide results and limits: When set against healthy donors, newly diagnosed patients were reported to show lower baseline TCR diversity.

Of note for this clone: Antigen specificity is unknown.

Clones were read by immunoSEQ multiplex PCR, and TCRdb kept only the in-frame ones, dropping some. In the table there are 14,000 or so clones, around 84% of which are singletons. All the patients suffered relapse after autologous stem cell transplantation, and brentuximab vedotin exposure differed. The chain has TRBV15 and TRBJ1-1; 9 bases map to TRBD1. This clonotype was obtained from a human donor with classical Hodgkin lymphoma. This specimen was peripheral blood mononuclear cells (PBMCs), taken at baseline. The CDR3 region is CATSRDRGQGLGAFF. The DNA of the CDR3 is TGTGCCACCAGCAGAGATCGGGGACAGGGCCTAGGAGCTTTCTTT.